This T cell receptor (beta chain) emerged from a study of blood T cells in healthy people across ages. The V gene lost 9 bases and the J gene lost 4 bases, with 17 bases spanning the gap. The CDR3 spans 14 residues. The germline CDR1 and CDR2 sequences are SGHRS and YFSETQ. Primed by a sample-barcoded 5' primer and a J-beta primer mix, a second PCR proceeded for about 6 to 12 cycles. One entry per CDR3 protein, called by TCRdb with MiXCR from the 5' RACE reads. The table has roughly 570,000 distinct CDR3 sequences, 25% to 30% seen once. Sequencing input: blood. This receptor was identified in a woman in her 70s in good health. This chain joins TRBV5-1 and TRBJ2-1, with a weak D call TRBD1 (6 bases). The CDR3 protein is CATSSGTRYNEQFF. The CDR3 DNA is TGCGCCACCAGTTCCGGGACAAGATACAATGAGCAGTTCTTC. The whole variable domain, filled in from reference TRBV5-1 and TRBJ2-1, reads KAGVTQTPRYLIKTRGQQVTLSCSPISGHRSVSWYQQTPGQGLQFLFEYFSETQRNKGNFPGRFSGRQFSNSRSEMNVSTLELGDSALYLCATSSGTRYNEQFFGPGTRLTVL.